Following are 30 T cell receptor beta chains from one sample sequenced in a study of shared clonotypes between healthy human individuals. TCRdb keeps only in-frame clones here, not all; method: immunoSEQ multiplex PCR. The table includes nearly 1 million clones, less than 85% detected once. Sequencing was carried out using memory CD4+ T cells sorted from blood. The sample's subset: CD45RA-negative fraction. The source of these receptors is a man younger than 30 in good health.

Here the CDR3 DNA reads TGTGCCTCGGATTATCGGACGCAAGAGACCCAGTACTTC. It encodes CASDYRTQETQYF. The chain uses TRBV30 and TRBJ2-5; D gene unclear. Germline V gives CDR1 GTSNPN, CDR2 SVGIG (reference sequence). This CDR3 is built from 13 residues. The V end lost 7 bases, the J end lost 2 bases, and 14 bases lay between the germline ends.

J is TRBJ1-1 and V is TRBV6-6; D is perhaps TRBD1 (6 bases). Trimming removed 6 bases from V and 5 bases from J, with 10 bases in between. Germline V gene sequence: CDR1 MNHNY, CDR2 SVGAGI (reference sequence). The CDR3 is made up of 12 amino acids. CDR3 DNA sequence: TGTGCCAGCAGATTAGGGGGGACTGAAGCTTTCTTT. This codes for CASRLGGTEAFF.

The chain's CDR3 is CASSLASGEYTGELFF. The CDR3 DNA reads as TGTGCCAGCAGCTTGGCTAGCGGGGAATACACCGGGGAGCTGTTTTTT. The V and J genes are TRBV5-4 and TRBJ2-2; 9 nucleotides line up with TRBD2. V shed 0 bases, J shed 3 bases, and the junction held 3 bases outside the gene matches. Germline CDR1 and CDR2: SGHNT and YYREEE (reference sequence). The CDR3 is 16 amino acids.

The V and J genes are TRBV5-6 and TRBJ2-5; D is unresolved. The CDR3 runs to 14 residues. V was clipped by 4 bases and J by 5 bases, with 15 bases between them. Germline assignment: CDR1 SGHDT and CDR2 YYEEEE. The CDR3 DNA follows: TGTGCCAGCAGCCGAGGAGCTGAATGGGAGACCCAGTACTTC. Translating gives CASSRGAEWETQYF.

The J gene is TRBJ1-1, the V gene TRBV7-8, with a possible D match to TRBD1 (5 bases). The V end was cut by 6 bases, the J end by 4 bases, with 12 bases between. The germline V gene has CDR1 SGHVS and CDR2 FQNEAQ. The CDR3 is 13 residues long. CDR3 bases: TGTGCCAGCAGTCCCAGGGTTTCCACTGAAGCTTTCTTT. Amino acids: CASSPRVSTEAFF.

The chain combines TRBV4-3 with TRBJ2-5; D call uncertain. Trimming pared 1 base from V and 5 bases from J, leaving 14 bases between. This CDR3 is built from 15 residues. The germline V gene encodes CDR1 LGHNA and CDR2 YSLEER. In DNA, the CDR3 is TGCGCCAGCAGCCAAGTTTGGGAAGGTTGGGAGACCCAGTACTTC. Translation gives CASSQVWEGWETQYF.

The CDR3 loop reads CASSLDGAPNQPQHF. CDR3 DNA sequence: TGTGCCAGCAGCTTGGACGGGGCCCCGAATCAGCCCCAGCATTTT. The chain employs TRBV5-4 and TRBJ1-5; possibly TRBD1 for D (5 bases). V shed 0 bases and J shed 4 bases, with 11 bases lying between them. CDR3 length: 15 residues. Germline loops: CDR1 SGHNT, CDR2 YYREEE (reference sequence).

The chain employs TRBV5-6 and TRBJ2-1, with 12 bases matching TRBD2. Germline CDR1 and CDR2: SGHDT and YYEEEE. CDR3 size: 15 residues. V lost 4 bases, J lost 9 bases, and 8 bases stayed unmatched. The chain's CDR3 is CASSPTGLAGLEQFF. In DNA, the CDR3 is TGTGCCAGCAGCCCGACAGGACTAGCGGGGCTTGAGCAGTTCTTC.

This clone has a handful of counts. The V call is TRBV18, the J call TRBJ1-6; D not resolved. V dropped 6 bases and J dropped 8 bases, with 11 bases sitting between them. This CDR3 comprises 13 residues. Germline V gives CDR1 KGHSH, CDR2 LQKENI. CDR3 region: CASSPREDSPLHF. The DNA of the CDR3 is TGTGCCAGCTCCCCTAGGGAGGATTCACCCCTCCACTTT.

The CDR3 sequence is CASSVADSPYEQYF. The CDR3 bases are TGTGCCAGCAGCGTAGCGGACAGCCCCTACGAGCAGTACTTC. This chain connects TRBV9 to TRBJ2-7; the D gene is possibly TRBD1 (6 bases). Trimming left V 0 bases short and J 2 bases short, with 9 bases between. The germline gives CDR1 SGDLS, CDR2 YYNGEE. The CDR3 covers 14 residues.

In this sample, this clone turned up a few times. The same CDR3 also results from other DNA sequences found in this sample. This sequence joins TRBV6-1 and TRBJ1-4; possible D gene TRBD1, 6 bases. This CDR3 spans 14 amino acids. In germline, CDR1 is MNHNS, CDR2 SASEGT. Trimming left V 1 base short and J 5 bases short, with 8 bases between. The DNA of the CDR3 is TGTGCCAGCAGTGAAGGGACAGTCAATGAAAAACTGTTTTTT. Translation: CASSEGTVNEKLFF.

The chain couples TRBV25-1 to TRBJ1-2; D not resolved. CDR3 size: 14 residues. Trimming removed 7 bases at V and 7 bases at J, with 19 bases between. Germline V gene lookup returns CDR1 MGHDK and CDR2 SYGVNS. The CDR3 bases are TGTGCCAGCACCGACTGGTGGGCTTCGGGTGGCTACACCTTC. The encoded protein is CASTDWWASGGYTF.

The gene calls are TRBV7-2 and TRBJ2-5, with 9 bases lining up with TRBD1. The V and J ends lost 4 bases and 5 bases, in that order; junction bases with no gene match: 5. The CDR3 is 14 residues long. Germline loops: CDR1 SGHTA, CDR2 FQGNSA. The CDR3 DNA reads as TGTGCCAGCAGCTCGGGACAGGGAGGGGAGACCCAGTACTTC. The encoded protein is CASSSGQGGETQYF.

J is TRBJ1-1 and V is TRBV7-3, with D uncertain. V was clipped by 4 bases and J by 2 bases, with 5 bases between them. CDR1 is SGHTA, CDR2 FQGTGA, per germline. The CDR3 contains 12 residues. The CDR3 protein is CASSSYNTEAFF. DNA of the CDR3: TGTGCCAGCAGCTCGTATAACACTGAAGCTTTCTTT.

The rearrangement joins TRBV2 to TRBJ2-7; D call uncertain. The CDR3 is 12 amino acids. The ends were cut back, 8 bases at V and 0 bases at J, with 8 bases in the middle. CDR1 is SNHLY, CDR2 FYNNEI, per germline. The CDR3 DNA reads TGTGCCAGCGGTGGATCCTCCTACGAGCAGTACTTC. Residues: CASGGSSYEQYF.

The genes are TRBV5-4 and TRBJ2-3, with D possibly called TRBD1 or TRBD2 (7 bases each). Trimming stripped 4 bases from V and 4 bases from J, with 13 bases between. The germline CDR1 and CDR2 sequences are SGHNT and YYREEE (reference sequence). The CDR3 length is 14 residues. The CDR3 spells CASSPAGGADTQYF. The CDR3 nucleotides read TGTGCCAGCAGCCCCGCAGGGGGGGCAGATACGCAGTATTTT.

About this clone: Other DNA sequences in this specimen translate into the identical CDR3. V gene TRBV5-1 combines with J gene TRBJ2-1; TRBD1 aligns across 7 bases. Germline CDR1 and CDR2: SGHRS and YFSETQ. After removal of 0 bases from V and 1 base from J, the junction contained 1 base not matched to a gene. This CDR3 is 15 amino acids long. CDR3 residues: CASSLGQGSYNEQFF. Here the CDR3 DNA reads TGCGCCAGCAGCTTGGGACAGGGTTCCTACAATGAGCAGTTCTTC.

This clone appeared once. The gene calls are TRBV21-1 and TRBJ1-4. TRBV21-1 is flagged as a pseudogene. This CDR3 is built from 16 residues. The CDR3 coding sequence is TGTGCCAGCAGCAAAGAGAGAGGGTATCTCGATGAAAAACTGTTTTTT. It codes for CASSKERGYLDEKLFF.

The DNA of the CDR3 is TGTGCCAGCAGCTTATCGGGACAGGGGGCTAGAACTGAAGCTTTCTTT. This codes for CASSLSGQGARTEAFF. The V gene is TRBV7-9, the J gene TRBJ1-1; 12 positions match TRBD1. There are 16 residues in the CDR3. The germline gives CDR1 SEHNR, CDR2 FQNEAQ (reference sequence). Trimming cost V 2 bases and J 5 bases; bases outside gene matches: 6.

This chain's CDR3 is CASSQFSTQGQPQHF. Here the CDR3 DNA reads TGCGCCAGCAGCCAATTCTCAACCCAGGGTCAGCCCCAGCATTTT. The chain employs TRBV4-1 and TRBJ1-5; D possibly corresponds to TRBD1 (5 bases). V gave up 2 bases and J gave up 6 bases, with 14 bases separating them. Germline values: CDR1 MGHRA, CDR2 YSYEKL. This CDR3 comprises 15 residues.

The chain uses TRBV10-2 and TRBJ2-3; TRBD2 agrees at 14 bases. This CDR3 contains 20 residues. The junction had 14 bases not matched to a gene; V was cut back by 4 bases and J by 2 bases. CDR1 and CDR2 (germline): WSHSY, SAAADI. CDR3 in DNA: TGCGCCAGCAGTGCTTTTCCGGGACTAGCGGGAGAAGGGAACACAGATACGCAGTATTTT. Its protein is CASSAFPGLAGEGNTDTQYF.

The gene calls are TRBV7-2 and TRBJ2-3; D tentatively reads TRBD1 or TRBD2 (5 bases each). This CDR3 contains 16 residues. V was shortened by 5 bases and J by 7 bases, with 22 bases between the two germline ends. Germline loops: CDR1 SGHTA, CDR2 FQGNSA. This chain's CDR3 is CASSLLSQGERNTQYF. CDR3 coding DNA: TGTGCCAGCAGCCTCTTAAGCCAGGGAGAGAGAAATACGCAGTATTTT.

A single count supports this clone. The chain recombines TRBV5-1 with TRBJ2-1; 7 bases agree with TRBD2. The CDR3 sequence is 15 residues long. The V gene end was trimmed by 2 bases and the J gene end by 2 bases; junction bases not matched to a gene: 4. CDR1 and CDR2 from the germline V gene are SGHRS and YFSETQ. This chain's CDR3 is CASSFGTTTYNEQFF. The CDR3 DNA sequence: TGCGCCAGCAGCTTTGGGACTACTACCTACAATGAGCAGTTCTTC.

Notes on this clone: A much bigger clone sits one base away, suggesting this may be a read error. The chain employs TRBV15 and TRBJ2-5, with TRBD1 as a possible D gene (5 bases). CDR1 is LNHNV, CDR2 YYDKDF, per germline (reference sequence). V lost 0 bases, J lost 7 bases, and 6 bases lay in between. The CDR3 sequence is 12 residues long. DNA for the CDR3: TGTGCCACCAGCAGAGATCAGGGGACCCAGTACTTC. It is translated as CATSRDQGTQYF.

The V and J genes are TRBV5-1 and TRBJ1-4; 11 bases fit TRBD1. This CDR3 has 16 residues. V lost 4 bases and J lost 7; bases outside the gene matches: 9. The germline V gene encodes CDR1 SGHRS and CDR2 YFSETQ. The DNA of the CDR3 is TGCGCCAGCAGCCCAGGACAGGGGGCGGTTCGTGAAAAACTGTTTTTT. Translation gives CASSPGQGAVREKLFF.

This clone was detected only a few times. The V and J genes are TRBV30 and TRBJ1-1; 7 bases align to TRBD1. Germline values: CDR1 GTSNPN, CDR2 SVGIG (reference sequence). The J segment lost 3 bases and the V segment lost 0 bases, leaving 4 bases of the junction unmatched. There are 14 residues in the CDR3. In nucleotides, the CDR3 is TGTGCCTGGAGTGTAGAAGGGGGCCACACTGAAGCTTTCTTT. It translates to CAWSVEGGHTEAFF.

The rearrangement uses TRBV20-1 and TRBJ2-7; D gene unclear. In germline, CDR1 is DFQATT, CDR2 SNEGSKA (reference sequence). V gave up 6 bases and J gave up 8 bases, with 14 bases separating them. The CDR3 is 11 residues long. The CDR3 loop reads CSAEDGPQQYF. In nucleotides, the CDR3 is TGCAGTGCAGAGGACGGCCCGCAGCAGTACTTC.

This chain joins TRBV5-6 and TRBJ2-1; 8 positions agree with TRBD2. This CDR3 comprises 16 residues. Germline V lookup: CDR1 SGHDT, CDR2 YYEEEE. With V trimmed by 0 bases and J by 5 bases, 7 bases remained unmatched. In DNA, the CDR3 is TGTGCCAGCAGCTTGGCCCTCGGGAGGGGAAACAATGAGCAGTTCTTC. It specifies CASSLALGRGNNEQFF.

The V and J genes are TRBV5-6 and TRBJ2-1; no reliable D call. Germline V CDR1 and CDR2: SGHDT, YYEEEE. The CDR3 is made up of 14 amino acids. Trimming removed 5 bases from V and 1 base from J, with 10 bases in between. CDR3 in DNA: TGTGCCAGCAGGAGGTATCAGTCCTACAATGAGCAGTTCTTC. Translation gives CASRRYQSYNEQFF.

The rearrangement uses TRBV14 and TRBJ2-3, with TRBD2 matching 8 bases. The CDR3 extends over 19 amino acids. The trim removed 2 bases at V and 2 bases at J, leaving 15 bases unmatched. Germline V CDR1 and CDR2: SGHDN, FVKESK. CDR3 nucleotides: TGTGCCAGCAGCCAAACTATTATACGGCGGCGGGGGGACACAGATACGCAGTATTTT. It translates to CASSQTIIRRRGDTDTQYF. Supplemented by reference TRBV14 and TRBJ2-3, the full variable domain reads EAGVTQFPSHSVIEKGQTVTLRCDPISGHDNLYWYRRVMGKEIKFLLHFVKESKQDESGMPNNRFLAERTGGTYSTLKVQPAELEDSGVYFCASSQTIIRRRGDTDTQYFGPGTRLTVL.